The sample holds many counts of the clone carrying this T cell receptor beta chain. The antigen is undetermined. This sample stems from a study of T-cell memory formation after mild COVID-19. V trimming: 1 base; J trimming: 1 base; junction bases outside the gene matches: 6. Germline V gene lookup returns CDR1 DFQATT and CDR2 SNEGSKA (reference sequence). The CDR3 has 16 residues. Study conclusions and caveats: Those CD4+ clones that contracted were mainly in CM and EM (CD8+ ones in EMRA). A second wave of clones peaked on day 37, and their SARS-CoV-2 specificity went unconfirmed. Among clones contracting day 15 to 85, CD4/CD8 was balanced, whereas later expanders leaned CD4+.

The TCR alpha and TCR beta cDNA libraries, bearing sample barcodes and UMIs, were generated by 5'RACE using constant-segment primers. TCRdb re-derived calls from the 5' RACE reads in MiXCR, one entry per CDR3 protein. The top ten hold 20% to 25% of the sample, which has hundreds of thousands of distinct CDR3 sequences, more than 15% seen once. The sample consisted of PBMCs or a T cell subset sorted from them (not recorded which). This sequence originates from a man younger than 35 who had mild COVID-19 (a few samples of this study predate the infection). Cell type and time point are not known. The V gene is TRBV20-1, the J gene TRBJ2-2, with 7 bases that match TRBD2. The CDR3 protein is CSARVSGVVNTGELFF. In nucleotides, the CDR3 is TGCAGTGCTAGAGTGAGCGGGGTGGTGAACACCGGGGAGCTGTTTTTT.